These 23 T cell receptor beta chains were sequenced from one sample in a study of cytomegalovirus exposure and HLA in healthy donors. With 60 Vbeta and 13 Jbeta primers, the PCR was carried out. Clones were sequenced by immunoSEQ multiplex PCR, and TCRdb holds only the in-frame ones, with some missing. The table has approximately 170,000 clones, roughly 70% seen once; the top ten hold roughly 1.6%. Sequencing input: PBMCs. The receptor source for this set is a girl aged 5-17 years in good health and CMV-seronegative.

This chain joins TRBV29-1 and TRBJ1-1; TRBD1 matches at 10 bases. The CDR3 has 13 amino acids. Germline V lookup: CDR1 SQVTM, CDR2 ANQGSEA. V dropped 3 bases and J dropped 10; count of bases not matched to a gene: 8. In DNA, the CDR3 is TGCAGCGTTGAGGGACAGGGGCCCACCCCAGCTTTCTTT. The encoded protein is CSVEGQGPTPAFF.

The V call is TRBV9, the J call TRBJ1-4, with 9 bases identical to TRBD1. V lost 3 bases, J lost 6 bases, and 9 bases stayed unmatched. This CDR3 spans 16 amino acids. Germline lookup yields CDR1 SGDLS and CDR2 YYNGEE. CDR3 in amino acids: CASSAPRDRVDEKLFF. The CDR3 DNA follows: TGTGCCAGCAGCGCCCCAAGGGACAGGGTGGATGAAAAACTGTTTTTT.

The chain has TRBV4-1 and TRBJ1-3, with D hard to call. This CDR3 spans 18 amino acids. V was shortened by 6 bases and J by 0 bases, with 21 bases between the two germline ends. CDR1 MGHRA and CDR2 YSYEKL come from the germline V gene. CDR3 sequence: CASSQTDWTASSGNTIYF. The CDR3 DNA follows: TGCGCCAGCAGTCAAACCGATTGGACTGCAAGCTCTGGAAACACCATATATTTT.

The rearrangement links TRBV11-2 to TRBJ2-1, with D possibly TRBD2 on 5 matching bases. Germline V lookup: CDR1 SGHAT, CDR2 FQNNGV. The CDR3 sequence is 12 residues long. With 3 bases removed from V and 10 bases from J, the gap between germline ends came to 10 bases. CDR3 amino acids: CASSFVRVEQFF. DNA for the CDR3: TGTGCCAGCAGCTTTGTGAGGGTGGAGCAGTTCTTC.

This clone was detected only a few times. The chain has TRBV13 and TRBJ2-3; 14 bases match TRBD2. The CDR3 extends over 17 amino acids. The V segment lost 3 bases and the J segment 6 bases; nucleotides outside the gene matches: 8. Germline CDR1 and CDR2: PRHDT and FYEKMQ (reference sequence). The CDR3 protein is CASSLGLAGVRLDTQYF. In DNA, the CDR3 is TGTGCCAGCAGCTTGGGACTAGCGGGGGTGAGGTTGGATACGCAGTATTTT.

As DNA, the CDR3 is TGTGCCATCAGTGGTTCAGCGGAAGATACGCAGTATTTT. It codes for CAISGSAEDTQYF. The J gene is TRBJ2-3, the V gene TRBV10-3; tentative D call: TRBD2 (5 bases). The germline V gene has CDR1 ENHRY and CDR2 SYGVKD. Trimming left V 4 bases short and J 5 bases short, with 10 bases between. The CDR3 runs 13 residues.

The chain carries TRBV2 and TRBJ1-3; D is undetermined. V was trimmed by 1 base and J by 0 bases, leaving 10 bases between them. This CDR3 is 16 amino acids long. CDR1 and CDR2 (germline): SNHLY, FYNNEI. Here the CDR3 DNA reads TGTGCCAGCAGTGAAGAACAGCCTTCCTCTGGAAACACCATATATTTT. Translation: CASSEEQPSSGNTIYF.

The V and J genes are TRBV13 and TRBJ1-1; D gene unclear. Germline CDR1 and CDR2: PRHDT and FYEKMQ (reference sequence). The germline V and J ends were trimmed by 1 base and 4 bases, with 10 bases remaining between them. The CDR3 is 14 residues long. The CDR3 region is CASSLEMRGTEAFF. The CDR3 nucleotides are TGTGCCAGCAGCTTAGAGATGAGAGGCACTGAAGCTTTCTTT.

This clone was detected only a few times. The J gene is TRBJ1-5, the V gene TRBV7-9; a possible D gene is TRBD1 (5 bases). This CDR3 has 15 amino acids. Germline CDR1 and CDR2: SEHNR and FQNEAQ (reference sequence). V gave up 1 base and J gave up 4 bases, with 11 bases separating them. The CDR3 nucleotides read TGTGCCAGCAGCTTAGGGGGGGTTTGGAATCAGCCCCAGCATTTT. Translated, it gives CASSLGGVWNQPQHF. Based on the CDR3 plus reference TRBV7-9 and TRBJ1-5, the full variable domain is DTGVSQNPRHKITKRGQNVTFRCDPISEHNRLYWYRQTLGQGPEFLTYFQNEAQLEKSRLLSDRFSAERPKGSFSTLEIQRTEQGDSAMYLCASSLGGVWNQPQHFGDGTRLSIL.

For the CDR3, the DNA is TGTGCCAGCTTGGTGTGGGGGGACCAAGAGACCCAGTACTTC. Translating it yields CASLVWGDQETQYF. The chain couples TRBV2 to TRBJ2-5, with D possibly TRBD2 on 6 matching bases. The CDR3 consists of 14 residues. Per germline, CDR1 SNHLY and CDR2 FYNNEI. V lost 8 bases and J 0 bases, leaving 13 bases between the germline ends.

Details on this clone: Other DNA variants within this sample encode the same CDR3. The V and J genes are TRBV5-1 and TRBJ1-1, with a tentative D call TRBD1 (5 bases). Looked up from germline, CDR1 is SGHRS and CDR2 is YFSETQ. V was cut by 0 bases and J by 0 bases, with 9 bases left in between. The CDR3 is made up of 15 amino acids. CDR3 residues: CASSLATGVNTEAFF. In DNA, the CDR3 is TGCGCCAGCAGCTTGGCTACAGGCGTGAACACTGAAGCTTTCTTT. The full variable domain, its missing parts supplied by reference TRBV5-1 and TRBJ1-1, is KAGVTQTPRYLIKTRGQQVTLSCSPISGHRSVSWYQQTPGQGLQFLFEYFSETQRNKGNFPGRFSGRQFSNSRSEMNVSTLELGDSALYLCASSLATGVNTEAFFGQGTRLTVV.

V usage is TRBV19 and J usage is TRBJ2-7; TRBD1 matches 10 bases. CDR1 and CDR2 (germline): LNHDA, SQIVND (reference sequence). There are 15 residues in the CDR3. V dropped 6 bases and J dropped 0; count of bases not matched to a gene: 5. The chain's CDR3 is CASRTGQGDSYEQYF. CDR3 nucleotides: TGTGCCAGTAGAACCGGACAGGGGGACTCCTACGAGCAGTACTTC.

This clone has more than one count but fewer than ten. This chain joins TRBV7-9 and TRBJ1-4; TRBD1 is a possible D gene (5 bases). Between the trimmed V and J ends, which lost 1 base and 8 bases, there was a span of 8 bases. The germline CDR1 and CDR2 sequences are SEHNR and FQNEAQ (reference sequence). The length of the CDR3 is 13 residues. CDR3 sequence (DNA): TGTGCCAGCAGCTTAGTGGACAACGAAAAACTGTTTTTT. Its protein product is CASSLVDNEKLFF.

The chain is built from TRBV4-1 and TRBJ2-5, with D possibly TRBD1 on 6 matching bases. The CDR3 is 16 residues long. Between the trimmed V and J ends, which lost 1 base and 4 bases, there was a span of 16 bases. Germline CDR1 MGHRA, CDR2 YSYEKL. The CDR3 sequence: CASSQGVQGLAETQYF. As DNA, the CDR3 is TGCGCCAGCAGCCAAGGGGTACAGGGTCTAGCAGAGACCCAGTACTTC.

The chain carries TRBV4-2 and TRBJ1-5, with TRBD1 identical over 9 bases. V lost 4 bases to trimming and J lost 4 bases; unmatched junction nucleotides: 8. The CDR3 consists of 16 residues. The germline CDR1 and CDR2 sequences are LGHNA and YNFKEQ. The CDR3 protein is CASSLARDRENQPQHF. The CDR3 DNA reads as TGTGCCAGCAGCCTCGCTCGGGACAGGGAAAATCAGCCCCAGCATTTT.

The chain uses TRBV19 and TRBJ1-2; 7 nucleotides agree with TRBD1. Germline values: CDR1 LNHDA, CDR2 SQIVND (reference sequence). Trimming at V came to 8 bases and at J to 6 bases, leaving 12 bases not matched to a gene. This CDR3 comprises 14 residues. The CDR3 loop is CASLPLTGSHGYTF. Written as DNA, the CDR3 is TGTGCCAGTCTTCCCCTGACAGGGAGCCATGGCTACACCTTC.

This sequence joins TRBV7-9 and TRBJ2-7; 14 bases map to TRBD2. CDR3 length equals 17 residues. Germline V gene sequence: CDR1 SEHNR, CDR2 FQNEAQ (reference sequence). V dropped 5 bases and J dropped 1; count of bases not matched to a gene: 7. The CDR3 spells CASSAGLAGAVSYEQYF. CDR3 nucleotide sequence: TGTGCCAGCAGCGCGGGACTAGCGGGGGCTGTATCCTACGAGCAGTACTTC.

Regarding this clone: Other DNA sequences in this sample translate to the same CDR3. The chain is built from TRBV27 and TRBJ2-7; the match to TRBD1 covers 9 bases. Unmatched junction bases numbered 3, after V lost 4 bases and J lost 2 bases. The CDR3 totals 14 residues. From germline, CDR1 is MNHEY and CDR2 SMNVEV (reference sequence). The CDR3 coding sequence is TGTGCCAGCAGTTCGGGACAGGGACCCTACGAGCAGTACTTC. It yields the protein CASSSGQGPYEQYF.

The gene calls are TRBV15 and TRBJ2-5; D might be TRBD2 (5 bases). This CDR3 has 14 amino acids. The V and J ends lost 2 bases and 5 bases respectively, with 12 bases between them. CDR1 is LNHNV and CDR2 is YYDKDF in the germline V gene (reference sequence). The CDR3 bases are TGTGCCACCAGCAGATTGGAGGTTTGGGAGACCCAGTACTTC. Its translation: CATSRLEVWETQYF.

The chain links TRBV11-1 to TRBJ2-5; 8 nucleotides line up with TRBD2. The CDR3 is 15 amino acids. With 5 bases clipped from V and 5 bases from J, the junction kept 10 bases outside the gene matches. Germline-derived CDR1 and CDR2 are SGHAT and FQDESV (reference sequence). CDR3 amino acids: CASSATSGLRETQYF. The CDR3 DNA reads TGTGCCAGCAGCGCAACTAGCGGCCTTCGGGAGACCCAGTACTTC.

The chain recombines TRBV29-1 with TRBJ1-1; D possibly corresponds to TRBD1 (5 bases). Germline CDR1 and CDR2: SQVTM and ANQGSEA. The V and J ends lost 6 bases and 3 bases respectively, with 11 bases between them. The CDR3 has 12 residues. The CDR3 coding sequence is TGCAGCGTATTCGACAGAGACACTGAAGCTTTCTTT. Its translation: CSVFDRDTEAFF.

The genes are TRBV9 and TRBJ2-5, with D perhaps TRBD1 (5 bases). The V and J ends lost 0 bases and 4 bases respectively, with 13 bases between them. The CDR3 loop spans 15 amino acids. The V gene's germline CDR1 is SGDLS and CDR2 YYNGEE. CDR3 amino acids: CASSVGAREGETQYF. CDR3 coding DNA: TGTGCCAGCAGCGTAGGGGCCAGGGAAGGAGAGACCCAGTACTTC.

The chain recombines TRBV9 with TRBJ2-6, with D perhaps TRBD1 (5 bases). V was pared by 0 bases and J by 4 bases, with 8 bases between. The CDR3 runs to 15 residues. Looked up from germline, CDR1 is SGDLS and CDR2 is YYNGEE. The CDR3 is CASSVETAGANVLTF. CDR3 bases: TGTGCCAGCAGCGTAGAGACAGCGGGGGCCAACGTCCTGACTTTC.